This T cell receptor (beta chain) came from a study of blood T cell repertoires in COVID-19. As for the study in general: PBMCs, B-cell-depleted T cells, or T cells provided the cDNA or gDNA that made up the material.

A Seattle source enrolled patients during active infection and followed them longitudinally. Profiled with immunoSEQ multiplex PCR; TCRdb holds only in-frame clones, not every one. The sample contains 150,000 to 200,000 clones, approximately 78% of which appear only once. Germline V gene lookup returns CDR1 SNHLY and CDR2 FYNNEI. V was clipped by 6 bases and J by 2 bases, with 17 bases between them. This CDR3 has 17 residues. Input material: peripheral blood. The receptor's source is an elderly woman with COVID-19, enrolled during active disease. V usage is TRBV2 and J usage is TRBJ2-6; D possibly corresponds to TRBD1 (6 bases). The chain's CDR3 is CASSWQGPSAGANVLTF. CDR3 nucleotide sequence: TGTGCCAGCAGCTGGCAGGGGCCCTCGGCTGGGGCCAACGTCCTGACTTTC.